The rows below give T cell receptor beta chains drawn from one sample of a study of control samples from healthy donors and cancer patients. Generated by immunoSEQ multiplex PCR, the TCRdb table keeps only in-frame clones and is missing some. The sample contains about 150,000 clones, around 88% of which appear only once. Material for sequencing was blood. These receptors were taken from a man between 18 and 29 years old in good health. Each CDR3 is given with its conserved first and last residue. D genes are given only for firm matches. Clone size is shown for a subset of rows, as once, few, many or a class of expanded clone.

TRBD2,TRBV18,NA,TRBJ2-5,CASSPPGLAPQETQYF,TGTGCCAGCTCACCACCGGGACTAGCTCCCCAAGAGACCCAGTACTTC
TRBD1,TRBV7-9,NA,TRBJ2-7,CASSTMTGEVYEQYF,TGTGCCAGCAGCACGATGACAGGGGAGGTTTACGAGCAGTACTTC
TRBD2,TRBV9,NA,TRBJ2-2,CASSSPTSGGAWDGELFF,TGTGCCAGCAGCTCCCCGACTAGCGGGGGGGCTTGGGACGGGGAGCTGTTTTTT
NA,TRBV6-5,NA,TRBJ2-1,CASSYTSGDYNEQFF,TGTGCCAGCAGTTATACCAGTGGGGACTACAATGAGCAGTTCTTC
NA,TRBV6-5,NA,TRBJ1-1,CAVGHTRSTEAFF,TGTGCCGTAGGGCATACTCGGAGCACTGAAGCTTTCTTT
TRBD1,TRBV27,NA,TRBJ2-1,CASWDRGNEQFF,TGTGCCAGCTGGGACAGGGGCAATGAGCAGTTCTTC
NA,TRBV6-5,NA,TRBJ1-2,CASSYGSGNYYGYTF,TGTGCCAGCAGTTACGGGTCTGGAAATTACTATGGCTACACCTTC
NA,TRBV6-1,NA,TRBJ2-5,CASSEDTFQETQYF,TGTGCCAGCAGTGAGGACACTTTTCAAGAGACCCAGTACTTC
NA,TRBV2,few,TRBJ2-7,CASSIESYEQYF,TGTGCCAGCAGTATCGAGAGCTACGAGCAGTACTTC
NA,TRBV5-1,NA,TRBJ1-2,CASSLEGTSYGYTF,TGCGCCAGCAGCTTGGAGGGGACAAGTTATGGCTACACCTTC
TRBD1,TRBV7-2,NA,TRBJ2-7,CASSSGTVNFFYEQYF,TGTGCCAGCAGTTCCGGGACAGTAAACTTTTTCTACGAGCAGTACTTC
TRBD1,TRBV27,NA,TRBJ1-4,CASGGTANLATNEKLFF,TGTGCCAGCGGTGGGACAGCCAACCTTGCAACTAATGAAAAACTGTTTTTT
TRBD1,TRBV3-1/TRBV3-2,NA,TRBJ1-1,CASSQRYRGTEAFF,TGTGCCAGCAGCCAAAGATACAGGGGCACTGAAGCTTTCTTT
TRBD2,TRBV4-1,once,TRBJ2-3,CASSQALPRGGRSTQYF,TGCGCCAGCAGCCAAGCCCTTCCCCGGGGGGGCCGAAGTACGCAGTATTTT
TRBD1,TRBV7-8,NA,TRBJ1-6,CASSPTGGRGNSPLHF,TGTGCCAGCAGCCCCACAGGGGGCCGGGGGAATTCACCCCTCCACTTT
NA,TRBV3-1/TRBV3-2,NA,TRBJ2-1,CASSQDWGDPRLEQFF,TGTGCCAGCAGCCAAGATTGGGGGGATCCCCGCCTGGAGCAGTTCTTC
NA,TRBV3-1/TRBV3-2,NA,TRBJ2-3,CASRGGVTDTQYF,TGTGCCAGCAGGGGAGGTGTCACAGATACGCAGTATTTT
TRBD1,TRBV9,once,TRBJ1-1,CASSPRDREDTEAFF,TGTGCCAGCAGCCCAAGGGACAGGGAGGACACTGAAGCTTTCTTT
NA,TRBV7-2,NA,TRBJ2-3,CASSLGGTDTQYF,TGTGCCAGCAGCCTTGGAGGGACAGATACGCAGTATTTT
TRBD1,TRBV18,NA,TRBJ1-2,CASSPETGRELYGYTF,TGTGCCAGCTCCCCAGAGACAGGGCGCGAACTCTATGGCTACACCTTC
NA,TRBV6-5,NA,TRBJ2-3,CASSFYRGTDTQYF,TGTGCCAGCAGTTTCTACAGAGGCACAGATACGCAGTATTTT
NA,TRBV9,NA,TRBJ2-5,CASSPPQDGLETQYF,TGTGCCAGCAGCCCCCCTCAGGACGGCTTAGAGACCCAGTACTTC
NA,TRBV4-3,NA,TRBJ2-7,CASSQDLDYEQYF,TGCGCCAGCAGCCAAGATCTAGATTACGAGCAGTACTTC
NA,TRBV4-2,NA,TRBJ2-5,CASSQARGRETQYF,TGTGCCAGCAGCCAGGCGAGGGGAAGGGAGACCCAGTACTTC
TRBD1,TRBV28,NA,TRBJ1-1,CASSPDRGGMNTEAFF,TGTGCCAGCAGCCCCGACAGGGGGGGTATGAACACTGAAGCTTTCTTT
NA,TRBV3-1/TRBV3-2,NA,TRBJ2-1,CASSQDSKITIQYYNEQFF,TGTGCCAGCAGCCAAGATTCCAAGATCACCATTCAATACTACAATGAGCAGTTCTTC
TRBD1,TRBV5-1,NA,TRBJ1-5,CASSPLGTGNQPQHF,TGCGCCAGCAGCCCCCTTGGGACAGGCAATCAGCCCCAGCATTTT
NA,TRBV18,NA,TRBJ1-1,CASSRTENTEAFF,TGTGCCAGCTCACGGACAGAGAACACTGAAGCTTTCTTT
NA,TRBV27,NA,TRBJ2-3,CASSLRTVPDTQYF,TGTGCCAGCAGTTTGCGGACAGTTCCTGATACGCAGTATTTT
NA,TRBV28,NA,TRBJ1-5,CASSLGGSINQPQHF,TGTGCCAGCAGTTTGGGAGGGTCTATCAATCAGCCCCAGCATTTT
TRBD1,TRBV6-5,NA,TRBJ2-1,CASNRDSSYNEQFF,TGTGCCAGCAATCGGGACAGCTCCTACAATGAGCAGTTCTTC
TRBD1,TRBV6-4,NA,TRBJ2-7,CASSTLPLTGPYEQYF,TGTGCCAGCAGTACCCTCCCCTTGACAGGGCCCTACGAGCAGTACTTC
TRBD2,TRBV7-9,NA,TRBJ2-1,CASSPGTSPMNEQFF,TGTGCCAGCAGTCCCGGGACTAGCCCTATGAATGAGCAGTTCTTC
NA,TRBV19,NA,TRBJ1-2,CASSMLVRAGYTF,TGTGCCAGTAGTATGTTGGTCAGGGCAGGCTACACCTTC
NA,TRBV28,NA,TRBJ2-7,CASSLTLREQYF,TGTGCCAGCAGTTTAACCCTAAGGGAGCAGTACTTC
TRBD1,TRBV2,NA,TRBJ2-7,CASRVDQGEHEQYF,TGTGCCAGCAGGGTAGATCAGGGGGAACACGAGCAGTACTTC
NA,TRBV7-9,few,TRBJ1-1,CASSLSLRAEAFF,TGTGCCAGCAGCCTCTCGCTGCGGGCTGAAGCTTTCTTT
NA,TRBV28,NA,TRBJ1-3,CASSYASSGNTIYF,TGTGCCAGCAGTTACGCCTCCTCTGGAAACACCATATATTTT
TRBD2,TRBV2,NA,TRBJ2-3,CATGTSANTDTQYF,TGTGCCACCGGGACTAGCGCTAACACAGATACGCAGTATTTT
NA,TRBV28,NA,TRBJ1-6,CASSPLGGAHSPLHF,TGTGCCAGCAGTCCCTTAGGGGGGGCCCATTCACCCCTCCACTTT
TRBD2,TRBV11-2,NA,TRBJ2-4,CASSLVGGRGNIQYF,TGTGCCAGCAGCTTAGTGGGAGGGCGGGGAAACATTCAGTACTTC
NA,TRBV7-8,once,TRBJ2-3,CASIKGASTDTQYF,TGTGCCAGCATAAAAGGAGCTAGCACAGATACGCAGTATTTT
NA,TRBV5-4,once,TRBJ1-1,CASSLWSGIGTEAFF,TGTGCCAGCAGCTTGTGGTCTGGGATAGGCACTGAAGCTTTCTTT
NA,TRBV19,NA,TRBJ2-1,CASSIASNEQFF,TGTGCCAGTAGTATAGCCTCCAATGAGCAGTTCTTC
NA,TRBV12-3/TRBV12-4,NA,TRBJ1-1,CASSLGWAEAFF,TGTGCCAGCAGTTTGGGGTGGGCTGAAGCTTTCTTT
NA,TRBV28,NA,TRBJ1-1,CASSSRLGTEAFF,TGTGCCAGCAGTTCTCGTCTTGGGACTGAAGCTTTCTTT
TRBD1,TRBV30,once,TRBJ2-7,CAWTGQMGYEQYF,TGTGCCTGGACGGGACAGATGGGATACGAGCAGTACTTC
TRBD2,TRBV28,NA,TRBJ2-3,CASSLRKGGGLDTQYF,TGTGCCAGCAGTTTGAGAAAGGGCGGGGGACTAGATACGCAGTATTTT
TRBD2,TRBV6-2/TRBV6-3,NA,TRBJ2-5,CASSYDQRGGLETQYF,TGTGCCAGCAGTTACGATCAGCGGGGGGGCCTTGAGACCCAGTACTTC
NA,TRBV7-9,NA,TRBJ1-2,CASSLGGDGYTF,TGTGCCAGCAGCTTGGGGGGCGATGGCTACACCTTC
TRBD1,TRBV30,NA,TRBJ1-1,CAWSAGTGNTEAFF,TGTGCCTGGAGTGCCGGGACAGGGAACACTGAAGCTTTCTTT
TRBD1,TRBV11-2,NA,TRBJ2-7,CASSLEAGGVYEQYF,TGTGCCAGCAGCTTAGAAGCAGGGGGCGTCTACGAGCAGTACTTC
NA,TRBV14,NA,TRBJ2-1,CASSPTQGSYNEQFF,TGTGCCAGCAGCCCCACCCAGGGCTCCTACAATGAGCAGTTCTTC
NA,TRBV5-1,NA,TRBJ2-7,CASSLAWAADEQYF,TGCGCCAGCAGCTTGGCCTGGGCGGCTGACGAGCAGTACTTC